These 27 T cell receptor beta chains originate from one sample sequenced in a study of tumor-infiltrating lymphocytes in localized non-small cell lung cancer. Here immunoSEQ multiplex PCR was the method, and the copy in TCRdb shows in-frame clones only, minus some. Counted here are approximately 9,500 clones, about 80% occurring once; the ten biggest clones make up about 6%. The sample comprised uninvolved lung tissue not adjacent to the tumor. These TCRs come from a human donor with non-small cell lung cancer.

The V and J genes are TRBV7-2 and TRBJ1-2, with D hard to call. V was clipped by 1 base and J by 8 bases, with 5 bases between them. The CDR3 is 11 amino acids. Germline V lookup: CDR1 SGHTA, CDR2 FQGNSA. The DNA for the CDR3 is TGTGCCAGCAGCTTAGGGTTCGGCTACACCTTC. This codes for CASSLGFGYTF. Together with reference TRBV7-2 and TRBJ1-2, the CDR3 gives the full variable domain: GAGVSQSPSNKVTEKGKDVELRCDPISGHTALYWYRQSLGQGLEFLIYFQGNSAPDKSGLPSDRFSAERTGGSVSTLTIQRTQQEDSAVYLCASSLGFGYTFGSGTRLTVV.

The chain is built from TRBV29-1 and TRBJ2-3, with unresolved D. This CDR3 has 12 amino acids. V gave up 3 bases and J gave up 1 base, with 5 bases separating them. From germline, CDR1 is SQVTM and CDR2 ANQGSEA. The CDR3 DNA reads as TGCAGCGTTGATTGGGGCACAGATACGCAGTATTTT. This gives the protein CSVDWGTDTQYF.

This sequence joins TRBV19 and TRBJ2-7, with TRBD1 as a possible D gene (5 bases). V lost 5 bases and J 0 bases, leaving 14 bases between the germline ends. CDR1 and CDR2 (germline): LNHDA, SQIVND (reference sequence). The CDR3 is 15 residues long. The CDR3 bases are TGTGCCAGTAGTTATGACAGTCAGACCTCCTACGAGCAGTACTTC. Its protein product is CASSYDSQTSYEQYF.

Within the sample, this clone is medium-sized. V usage is TRBV28 and J usage is TRBJ2-7; D is uncertain. The CDR3 covers 15 residues. From germline, CDR1 is MDHEN and CDR2 SYDVKM. The ends were cut back, 5 bases at V and 3 bases at J, with 17 bases in the middle. Here the CDR3 reads CASSPIGSKHYEQYF. CDR3 sequence (DNA): TGTGCCAGCAGTCCCATTGGTAGTAAACACTACGAGCAGTACTTC.

The genes are TRBV5-1 and TRBJ2-7, with D tentatively TRBD1 or TRBD2 (6 bases each). Germline lookup yields CDR1 SGHRS and CDR2 YFSETQ. The germline V and J ends were trimmed by 4 bases and 0 bases, with 20 bases remaining between them. This CDR3 has 17 amino acids. The CDR3 DNA reads TGCGCCAGCAGCCTAGTGGGGGGCGGTAGTAGCTCCTACGAGCAGTACTTC. Residues: CASSLVGGGSSSYEQYF.

This clone is large (0.1 to 1%) in the sample. The chain joins TRBV18 to TRBJ2-6; a weak D match, TRBD1 (5 bases). Trimming took 7 bases from V and 0 from J, leaving 13 bases between them. The CDR3 covers 16 residues. Germline lookup yields CDR1 KGHSH and CDR2 LQKENI. CDR3 sequence: CASLGAGLSGANVLTF. The DNA of the CDR3 is TGTGCCAGCTTAGGGGCAGGCCTCTCTGGGGCCAACGTCCTGACTTTC.

The chain carries TRBV7-9 and TRBJ2-2, with D unresolved. This CDR3 region has 19 residues. Germline V gives CDR1 SEHNR, CDR2 FQNEAQ (reference sequence). V was cut by 1 base and J by 1 base, with 19 bases left in between. The CDR3 DNA reads TGTGCCAGCAGCTTAGAAGACTTTGGGGTTAGCAAGAACACCGGGGAGCTGTTTTTT. Amino acids: CASSLEDFGVSKNTGELFF.

This chain links TRBV4-2 with TRBJ1-4; D gene ambiguous. CDR1 and CDR2 from the germline V gene are LGHNA and YNFKEQ. The CDR3 is 12 amino acids. V lost 5 bases to trimming and J lost 8 bases, with 9 bases between them. The chain's CDR3 is CASSEMGEKLFF. The CDR3 DNA follows: TGTGCCAGCAGCGAAATGGGGGAAAAACTGTTTTTT.

The chain employs TRBV6-5 and TRBJ2-7; 7 nucleotides align to TRBD1. Trimming took 4 bases from V and 3 from J; bases not matched to a gene: 6. CDR1 is MNHEY and CDR2 is SVGAGI in the germline V gene. This CDR3 is 14 amino acids long. CDR3 amino acids: CASSLQGIDYEQYF. CDR3 nucleotides: TGTGCCAGCAGTTTACAGGGGATTGACTACGAGCAGTACTTC.

The chain is built from TRBV4-2 and TRBJ2-3, with TRBD2 matching over 13 bases. The CDR3 has 16 residues. The J segment lost 4 bases and the V segment lost 3 bases, leaving 4 bases of the junction unmatched. Germline V lookup: CDR1 LGHNA, CDR2 YNFKEQ. The CDR3 sequence is CASSQRTSGSADTQYF. The CDR3 DNA reads TGTGCCAGCAGCCAGCGGACTAGCGGGAGCGCAGATACGCAGTATTTT.

This chain links TRBV7-2 with TRBJ1-5, with no clear D. V dropped 1 base and J dropped 9 bases, with 13 bases sitting between them. The CDR3 is 14 amino acids. CDR1 SGHTA and CDR2 FQGNSA come from the germline V gene. The CDR3 reads CASSLGTAFGPQHF. The CDR3 coding sequence is TGTGCCAGCAGCTTAGGTACAGCTTTTGGGCCCCAGCATTTT.

The V gene is TRBV11-2, the J gene TRBJ1-5; no clear D gene. This CDR3 contains 13 residues. The germline CDR1 and CDR2 sequences are SGHAT and FQNNGV. Trimming cost V 1 base and J 9 bases, with 10 bases left between them. The CDR3 region is CASSLVPAGPQHF. The CDR3 DNA is TGTGCCAGCAGCTTAGTTCCCGCAGGGCCCCAGCATTTT.

This chain joins TRBV9 and TRBJ2-5; 10 bases match TRBD2. J gave up 5 bases and V 4 bases, and 5 bases lay outside the gene matches. Looked up from germline, CDR1 is SGDLS and CDR2 is YYNGEE. The CDR3 contains 14 residues. CDR3 nucleotide sequence: TGTGCCAGCAGCATGCTAGCGGGAGCGGAGACCCAGTACTTC. It codes for CASSMLAGAETQYF.

The chain has TRBV28 and TRBJ2-7; D remains unclear. This CDR3 is built from 15 residues. V was clipped by 5 bases and J by 4 bases, with 18 bases between them. In germline, CDR1 is MDHEN, CDR2 SYDVKM. The CDR3 coding sequence is TGTGCCAGCAGTCGGATGGGCGCCTCTGGATACGAGCAGTACTTC. As protein: CASSRMGASGYEQYF.

The chain recombines TRBV30 with TRBJ2-1; a possible D gene is TRBD2 (7 bases). CDR3 length: 13 amino acids. CDR1 is GTSNPN and CDR2 is SVGIG in the germline V gene (reference sequence). V was shortened by 3 bases and J by 9 bases, with 15 bases between the two germline ends. The CDR3 nucleotides read TGTGCCTGGAGGTGGGAGGGGGTCAGTGAGCAGTTCTTC. This encodes CAWRWEGVSEQFF.

The rearrangement uses TRBV7-2 and TRBJ1-1, with TRBD1 matching 8 bases. This CDR3 region has 15 residues. J gave up 6 bases and V 4 bases, and 10 bases lay outside the gene matches. Germline CDR1 and CDR2: SGHTA and FQGNSA. The CDR3 DNA sequence: TGTGCCAGCAGCTCGATACAGGGGGACTCCTCTGAAGCTTTCTTT. Amino acids: CASSSIQGDSSEAFF.

The chain couples TRBV27 to TRBJ2-3; perhaps TRBD1 as D (6 bases). The germline V gene has CDR1 MNHEY and CDR2 SMNVEV (reference sequence). V gave up 6 bases and J gave up 4 bases, with 20 bases separating them. The CDR3 loop spans 16 amino acids. The CDR3 DNA reads TGTGCCAGCAGAGCCCTGGGGGCGCAAGCGCCAGATACGCAGTATTTT. Translation gives CASRALGAQAPDTQYF.

The V call is TRBV6-1, the J call TRBJ2-7; D unresolved. This CDR3 region has 12 residues. The V gene lost 8 bases and the J gene lost 5 bases, with 13 bases spanning the gap. Per germline, CDR1 MNHNS and CDR2 SASEGT. In nucleotides, the CDR3 is TGTGCCAGCGACGGCAGGCCGAACGAGCAGTACTTC. Amino acids: CASDGRPNEQYF.

This clone was recorded once. The chain is built from TRBV6-5 and TRBJ2-2; D call uncertain. V lost 6 bases to trimming and J lost 3 bases, with 11 bases between them. The CDR3 spans 14 residues. CDR1 and CDR2 from the germline V gene are MNHEY and SVGAGI. This CDR3 is CASRLPLDTGELFF. DNA for the CDR3: TGTGCCAGCAGATTACCGCTGGACACCGGGGAGCTGTTTTTT.

The chain joins TRBV19 to TRBJ2-1; TRBD2 might be the D (6 bases). The germline CDR1 and CDR2 sequences are LNHDA and SQIVND (reference sequence). The V gene lost 3 bases and the J gene lost 7 bases, with 13 bases spanning the gap. The CDR3 covers 14 residues. For the CDR3, the DNA is TGTGCCAGTAGTATCTGGGACTCGCTAAATGAGCAGTTCTTC. Protein product: CASSIWDSLNEQFF.

This clone was counted a few times. V is TRBV28 and J is TRBJ2-6; 8 nucleotides align to TRBD2. Per germline, CDR1 MDHEN and CDR2 SYDVKM. After removal of 5 bases from V and 0 bases from J, the junction contained 6 bases not matched to a gene. The CDR3 has 17 amino acids. The CDR3 loop reads CASSMPGLVSGANVLTF. CDR3 sequence (DNA): TGTGCCAGCAGTATGCCGGGACTAGTCTCTGGGGCCAACGTCCTGACTTTC.

V usage is TRBV4-1 and J usage is TRBJ1-4; D may be TRBD1 (5 bases). Germline V gives CDR1 MGHRA, CDR2 YSYEKL. With 1 base removed from V and 4 bases from J, the gap between germline ends came to 13 bases. This CDR3 has 16 residues. For the CDR3, the DNA is TGCGCCAGCAGCCAAGGGATAGGGGCGGGTAATGAAAAACTGTTTTTT. Residues: CASSQGIGAGNEKLFF.

The chain is built from TRBV5-4 and TRBJ1-1, with no clear D. With 3 bases removed from V and 4 bases from J, the gap between germline ends came to 7 bases. There are 12 residues in the CDR3. Germline assignment: CDR1 SGHNT and CDR2 YYREEE (reference sequence). The CDR3 DNA is TGTGCCAGCAGCTCACAAGTCACTGAAGCTTTCTTT. Translating it yields CASSSQVTEAFF.

V and J are TRBV19 and TRBJ1-1; D perhaps matches TRBD1 (5 bases). Trimming pared 5 bases from V and 4 bases from J, leaving 14 bases between. CDR3 length equals 14 residues. The germline V gene encodes CDR1 LNHDA and CDR2 SQIVND (reference sequence). CDR3 DNA sequence: TGTGCCAGTAGTCCAGGTGGGGGTGTCACTGAAGCTTTCTTT. This sequence encodes CASSPGGGVTEAFF.

This clone was recorded once. The chain joins TRBV7-3 to TRBJ2-1; D not resolved. Germline V lookup: CDR1 SGHTA, CDR2 FQGTGA. V was clipped by 3 bases and J by 7 bases, with 13 bases between them. CDR3 length: 14 residues. The chain's CDR3 is CASSFSTVGNEQFF. CDR3 sequence (DNA): TGTGCCAGCAGCTTCTCGACCGTGGGGAATGAGCAGTTCTTC.

The rearrangement uses TRBV4-1 and TRBJ1-4; D is unclear. This CDR3 contains 15 residues. The germline V gene encodes CDR1 MGHRA and CDR2 YSYEKL. Trimming stripped 1 base from V and 3 bases from J, with 9 bases between. CDR3: CASSQASGPNEKLFF. The CDR3 DNA follows: TGCGCCAGCAGCCAAGCTTCCGGGCCTAATGAAAAACTGTTTTTT.

The gene calls are TRBV9 and TRBJ2-3, with 8 nucleotides matching TRBD2. V shed 7 bases and J 0 bases; nucleotides not matched to a gene: 4. The CDR3 loop spans 14 amino acids. Germline V gives CDR1 SGDLS, CDR2 YYNGEE. CDR3 coding DNA: TGTGCCAGCGCCTTAGCGGGGAGCACAGATACGCAGTATTTT. This translates into CASALAGSTDTQYF.